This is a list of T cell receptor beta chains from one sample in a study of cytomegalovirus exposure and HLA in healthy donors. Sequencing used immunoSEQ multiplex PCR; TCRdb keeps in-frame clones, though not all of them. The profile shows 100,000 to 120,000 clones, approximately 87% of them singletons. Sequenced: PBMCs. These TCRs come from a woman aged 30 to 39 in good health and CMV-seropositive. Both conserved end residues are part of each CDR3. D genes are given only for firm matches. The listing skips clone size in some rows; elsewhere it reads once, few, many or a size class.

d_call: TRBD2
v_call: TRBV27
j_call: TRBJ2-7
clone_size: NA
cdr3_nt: TGTGCCAGCAGCCCCTTAGCGGGAGGCCGAGCCTACGAGCAGTACTTC
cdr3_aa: CASSPLAGGRAYEQYF

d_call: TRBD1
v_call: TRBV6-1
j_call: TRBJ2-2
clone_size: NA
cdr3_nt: TGTGCCAGCAGTTCCGGGACAGGGAGCGGCGGGGAGCTGTTTTTT
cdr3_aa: CASSSGTGSGGELFF

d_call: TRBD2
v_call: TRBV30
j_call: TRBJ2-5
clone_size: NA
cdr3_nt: TGTGCCTGGAGTACCGGGACTAGCAGCGGGGAGACCCAGTACTTC
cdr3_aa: CAWSTGTSSGETQYF

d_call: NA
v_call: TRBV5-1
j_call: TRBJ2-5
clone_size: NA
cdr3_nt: TGCGCCAGCAGCTGGGACCCGGACGCCCTGGGAGGAGAGACCCAGTACTTC
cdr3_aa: CASSWDPDALGGETQYF

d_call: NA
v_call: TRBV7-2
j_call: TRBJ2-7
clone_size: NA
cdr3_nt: TGTGCCAGCAGCTTATACGCCTACTACGAGCAGTACTTC
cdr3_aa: CASSLYAYYEQYF

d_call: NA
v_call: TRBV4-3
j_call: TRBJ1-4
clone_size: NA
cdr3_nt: TGCGCCAGCAGCCAAGATTGGGTCAGGGCCAGGGAAAAACTGTTTTTT
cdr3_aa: CASSQDWVRAREKLFF

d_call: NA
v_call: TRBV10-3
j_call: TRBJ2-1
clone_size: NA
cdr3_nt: TGTGCCATCAGAGGACTTGAGAATGAGCAGTTCTTC
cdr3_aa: CAIRGLENEQFF

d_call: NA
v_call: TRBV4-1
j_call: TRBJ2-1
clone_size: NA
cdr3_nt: TGCGCCAGCAGCCATCTCCCGAAGGGGAACCTAGAGGACAATGAGCAGTTCTTC
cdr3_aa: CASSHLPKGNLEDNEQFF

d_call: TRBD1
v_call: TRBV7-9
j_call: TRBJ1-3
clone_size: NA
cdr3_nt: TGTGCCAGCAGTCTCCTTGGACAGGGGGCAGGAAACACCATATATTTT
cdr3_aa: CASSLLGQGAGNTIYF

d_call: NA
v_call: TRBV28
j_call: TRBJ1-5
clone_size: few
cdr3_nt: TGTGCCAGCAGCCCCGGGACACCCATCGACCCCCAGCATTTT
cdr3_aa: CASSPGTPIDPQHF

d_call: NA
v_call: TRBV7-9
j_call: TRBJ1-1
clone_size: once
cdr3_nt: TGTGCCAGCAGCTTAGTAAGAGGGAACGCTGAAGCTTTCTTT
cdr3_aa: CASSLVRGNAEAFF

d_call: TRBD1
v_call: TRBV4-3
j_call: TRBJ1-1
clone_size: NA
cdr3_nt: TGCGCCAGCAGCCAGGCGGGACAGCTGAACACTGAAGCTTTCTTT
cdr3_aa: CASSQAGQLNTEAFF

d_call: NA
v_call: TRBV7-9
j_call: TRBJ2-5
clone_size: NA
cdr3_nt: TGTGCCAGCAGCTACCACCAGGGAGAGACCCAGTACTTC
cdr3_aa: CASSYHQGETQYF

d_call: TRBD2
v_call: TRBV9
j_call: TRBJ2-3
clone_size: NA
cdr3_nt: TGTGCCAGCAGCCCAGCAGCGGGAGGGCCCACAGATACGCAGTATTTT
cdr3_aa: CASSPAAGGPTDTQYF

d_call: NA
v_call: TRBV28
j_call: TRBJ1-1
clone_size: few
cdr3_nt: TGTGCCAGCAGTCCCCCTTGGGAGGCAGAAGCTTTCTTT
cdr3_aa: CASSPPWEAEAFF

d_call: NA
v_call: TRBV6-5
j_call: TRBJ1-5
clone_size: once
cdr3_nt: TGTGCCAGCAGTCGACAGGCTTATAGCAATCAGCCCCAGCATTTT
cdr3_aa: CASSRQAYSNQPQHF

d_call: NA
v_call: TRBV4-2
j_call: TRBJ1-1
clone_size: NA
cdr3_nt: TGTGCCAGCAGCCAAGAGGGAACCCAGGGCACTGAAGCTTTCTTT
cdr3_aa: CASSQEGTQGTEAFF

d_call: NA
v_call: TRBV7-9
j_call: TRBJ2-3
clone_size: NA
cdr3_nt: TGTGCCAGCAGCCCCCGGGACTGGGGGGACTCCGATACGCAGTATTTT
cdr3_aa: CASSPRDWGDSDTQYF

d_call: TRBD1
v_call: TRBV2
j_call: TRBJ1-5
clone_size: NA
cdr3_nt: TGTGCCAGCAGTGAAGGACAGGGAAGGGAGAATCAGCCCCAGCATTTT
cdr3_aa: CASSEGQGRENQPQHF

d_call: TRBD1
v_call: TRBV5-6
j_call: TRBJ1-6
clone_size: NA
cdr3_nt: TGTGCCAGCAGCTTGTATAAGGGACAGAAAAATTCACCCCTCCACTTT
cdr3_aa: CASSLYKGQKNSPLHF

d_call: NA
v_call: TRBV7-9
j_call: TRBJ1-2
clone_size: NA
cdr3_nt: TGTGCCAGCAGCCCTGGCAGGTCCGCTAACTATGGCTACACCTTC
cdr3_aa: CASSPGRSANYGYTF

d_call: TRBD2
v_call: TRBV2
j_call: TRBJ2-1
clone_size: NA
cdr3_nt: TGTGCCAGCAGTGAAGGCAGGTGGGGACTAGCGGCCCCCTACAATGAGCAGTTCTTC
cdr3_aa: CASSEGRWGLAAPYNEQFF

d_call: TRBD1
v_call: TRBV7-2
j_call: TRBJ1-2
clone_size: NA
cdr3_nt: TGTGCCAGCAGCTGGGGACAGGGGTTTTATGGCTACACCTTC
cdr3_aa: CASSWGQGFYGYTF

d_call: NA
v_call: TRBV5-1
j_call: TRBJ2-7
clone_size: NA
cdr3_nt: TGCGCCAGCAGCTTGTACAGGGAGGGCGAGCAGTACTTC
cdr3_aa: CASSLYREGEQYF

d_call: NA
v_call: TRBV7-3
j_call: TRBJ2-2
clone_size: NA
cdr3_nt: TGTGCCAGCAGCTTTACCTCCCAGACTAGAGGCGGGGAGCTGTTTTTT
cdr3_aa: CASSFTSQTRGGELFF

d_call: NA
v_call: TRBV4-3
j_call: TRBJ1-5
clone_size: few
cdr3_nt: TGCGCCAGCAGCCAATACTTGAATCAGCCCCAGCATTTT
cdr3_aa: CASSQYLNQPQHF

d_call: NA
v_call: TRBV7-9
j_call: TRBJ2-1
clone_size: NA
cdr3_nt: TGTGCCAGCAGCTTAAGGTCGGCGGGTTCCTCCTACAATGAGCAGTTCTTC
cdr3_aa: CASSLRSAGSSYNEQFF

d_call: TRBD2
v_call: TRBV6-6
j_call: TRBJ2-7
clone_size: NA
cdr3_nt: TGTGCCAGCAGTTCCCCCGGACTAGCGGGAGACTACGAGCAGTACTTC
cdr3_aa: CASSSPGLAGDYEQYF

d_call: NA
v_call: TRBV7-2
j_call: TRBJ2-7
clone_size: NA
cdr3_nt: TGTGCCAGCAGCCCCCCGGGGGTGGCGTACGAGCAGTACTTC
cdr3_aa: CASSPPGVAYEQYF

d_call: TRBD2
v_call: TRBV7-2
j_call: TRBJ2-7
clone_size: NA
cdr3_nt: TGTGCCAGCAGCTTAGGTGCAGCGGGAGTGGGTGAGCAGTACTTC
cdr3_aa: CASSLGAAGVGEQYF

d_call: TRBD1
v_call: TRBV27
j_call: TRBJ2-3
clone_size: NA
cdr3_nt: TGTGCCAGCAGTTTGGAGAGGGGGCGCACAGATACGCAGTATTTT
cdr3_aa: CASSLERGRTDTQYF

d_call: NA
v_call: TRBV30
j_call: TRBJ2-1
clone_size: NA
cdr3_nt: TGTGCCTGGAAGGGGGGGAACAGAAACTCCTACAATGAGCAGTTCTTC
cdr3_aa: CAWKGGNRNSYNEQFF

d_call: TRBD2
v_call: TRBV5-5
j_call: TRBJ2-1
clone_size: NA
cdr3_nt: TGTGCCAGCAGCACCGGACTAGTCGGGGGGTTCTTC
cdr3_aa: CASSTGLVGGFF

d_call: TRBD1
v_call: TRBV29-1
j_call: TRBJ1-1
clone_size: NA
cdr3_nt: TGCAGCGTTGAAATACGGGACAGGGGATTTGAAGCTTTCTTT
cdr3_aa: CSVEIRDRGFEAFF

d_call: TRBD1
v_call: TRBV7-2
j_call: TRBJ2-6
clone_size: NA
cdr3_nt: TGTGCCAGCAGCTTATCCACAGGGGTTGGGGCCAACGTCCTGACTTTC
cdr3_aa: CASSLSTGVGANVLTF

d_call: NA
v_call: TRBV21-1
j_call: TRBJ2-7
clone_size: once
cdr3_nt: TGTGCCAGCAGCAAAATGAGGGCAGACGAGCAGTACTTC
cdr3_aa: CASSKMRADEQYF

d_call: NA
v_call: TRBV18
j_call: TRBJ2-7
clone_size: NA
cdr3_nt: TGTGCCAGCTCACCGAAGGGGCAGGGTAACGAGCAGTACTTC
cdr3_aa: CASSPKGQGNEQYF

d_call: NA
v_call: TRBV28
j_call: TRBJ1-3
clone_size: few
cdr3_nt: TGTGCCAGCAGCTTTGGAAACACCATATATTTT
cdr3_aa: CASSFGNTIYF

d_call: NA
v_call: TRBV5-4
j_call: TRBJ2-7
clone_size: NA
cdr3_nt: TGTGCCAGCAGCGCCGGGTCTTCCTACGAGCAGTACTTC
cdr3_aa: CASSAGSSYEQYF

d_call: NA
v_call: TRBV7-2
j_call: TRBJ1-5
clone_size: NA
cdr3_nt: TGTGCCAGCAGCTTAGACGGCGGTAGACGGGGAAAACCCCAGCATTTT
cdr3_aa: CASSLDGGRRGKPQHF

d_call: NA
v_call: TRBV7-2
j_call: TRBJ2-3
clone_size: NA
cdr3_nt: TGTGCCAGCAGCCTTCTCACAGATACGCAGTATTTT
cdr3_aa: CASSLLTDTQYF

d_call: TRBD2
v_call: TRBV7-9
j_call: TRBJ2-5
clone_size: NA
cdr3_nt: TGTGCCAGCAGCATCTATCGAGGACTAGTGGGTGAGACCCAGTACTTC
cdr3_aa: CASSIYRGLVGETQYF

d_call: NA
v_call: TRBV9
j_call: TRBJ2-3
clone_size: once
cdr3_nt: TGTGCCAGCAGCGTAGAAGTGCGAACAGATACGCAGTATTTT
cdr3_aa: CASSVEVRTDTQYF

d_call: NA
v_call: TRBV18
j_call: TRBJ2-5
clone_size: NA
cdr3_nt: TGTGCCAGCTCACCGCGGGGCCAAGAGACCCAGTACTTC
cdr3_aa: CASSPRGQETQYF

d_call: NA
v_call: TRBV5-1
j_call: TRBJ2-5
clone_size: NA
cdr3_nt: TGCGCCAGCAGCTTGGAATTAGCCCAAGAGACCCAGTACTTC
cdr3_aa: CASSLELAQETQYF

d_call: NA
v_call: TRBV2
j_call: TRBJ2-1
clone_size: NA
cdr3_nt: TGTGCCACCAGAAGAAGCATGAGCTCCTACAATGAGCAGTTCTTC
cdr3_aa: CATRRSMSSYNEQFF

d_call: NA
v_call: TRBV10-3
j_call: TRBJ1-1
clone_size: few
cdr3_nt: TGTGCCATCAGTGAGCTGGGAGGGGGACGGACTGAAGCTTTCTTT
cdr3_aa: CAISELGGGRTEAFF